This TCR beta chain is from a study of OX40 agonist ivuxolimab in advanced cancers. About the study: Participants could have had prior anti-PD-1, anti-PD-L1 or anti-CTLA-4 therapy, and 40% had some.

The protocol was immunoSEQ multiplex PCR, while the TCRdb copy is restricted to in-frame clones and leaves out a portion. The sample records 75,000 to 100,000 clones, more than 90% being singletons. For this clone: What it recognizes is unknown.

J lost 11 bases, V lost 5 bases, and 8 bases had no gene match. The length of the CDR3 is 12 residues. The germline V gene encodes CDR1 SGHDT and CDR2 YYEEEE. Overall study results and limits: Relative to CD4+, CD8+ T cells held more expanded clones on average.

Excluded were patients having autoimmune disease history or systemic immunosuppression. The chain couples TRBV5-6 to TRBJ2-3, with 7 positions matching TRBD2. Sample: CD4+ or CD8+ T cells sorted from blood, taken in a trial of the OX40 agonist ivuxolimab. The sequence was obtained from an adult with an advanced solid tumor such as melanoma, head and neck, liver or kidney cancer. The CDR3 spells CASRTGGTMQYF. CDR3 bases: TGTGCCAGCAGAACCGGGGGGACTATGCAGTATTTT.